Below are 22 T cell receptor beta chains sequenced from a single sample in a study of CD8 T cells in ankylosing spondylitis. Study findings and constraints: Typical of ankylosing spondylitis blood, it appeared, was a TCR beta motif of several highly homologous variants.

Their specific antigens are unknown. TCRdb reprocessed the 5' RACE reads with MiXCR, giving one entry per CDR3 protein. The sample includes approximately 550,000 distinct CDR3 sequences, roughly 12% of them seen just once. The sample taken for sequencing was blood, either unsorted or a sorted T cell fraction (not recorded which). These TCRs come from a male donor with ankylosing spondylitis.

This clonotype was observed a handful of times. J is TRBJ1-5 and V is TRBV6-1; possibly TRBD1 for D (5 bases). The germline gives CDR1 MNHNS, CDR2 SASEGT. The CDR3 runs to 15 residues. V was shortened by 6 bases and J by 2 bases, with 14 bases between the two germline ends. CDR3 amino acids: CASSRGRGGNQPQHF. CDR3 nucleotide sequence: TGTGCCAGCAGCCGAGGGAGGGGAGGCAATCAGCCCCAGCATTTT.

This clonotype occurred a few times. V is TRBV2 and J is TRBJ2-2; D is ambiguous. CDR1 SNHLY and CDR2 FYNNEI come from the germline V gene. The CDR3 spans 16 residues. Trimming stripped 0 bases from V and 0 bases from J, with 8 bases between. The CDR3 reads CASSEARFANTGELFF. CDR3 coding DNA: TGTGCCAGCAGTGAAGCTAGGTTCGCGAACACCGGGGAGCTGTTTTTT.

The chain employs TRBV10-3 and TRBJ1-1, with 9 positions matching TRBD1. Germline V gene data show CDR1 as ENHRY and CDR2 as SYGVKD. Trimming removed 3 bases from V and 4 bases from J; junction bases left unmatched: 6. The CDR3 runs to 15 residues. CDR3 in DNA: TGTGCCATCAGTGAAACAGGGACAGGGAGCACTGAAGCTTTCTTT. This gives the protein CAISETGTGSTEAFF.

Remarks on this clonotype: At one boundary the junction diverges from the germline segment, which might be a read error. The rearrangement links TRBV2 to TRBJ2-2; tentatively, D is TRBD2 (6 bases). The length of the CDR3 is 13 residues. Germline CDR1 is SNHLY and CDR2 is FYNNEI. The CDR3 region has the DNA TGTGCCAGCAGTATACGGCGGGACGGGGAGCTGGTTTTT. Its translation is CASSIRRDGELVF.

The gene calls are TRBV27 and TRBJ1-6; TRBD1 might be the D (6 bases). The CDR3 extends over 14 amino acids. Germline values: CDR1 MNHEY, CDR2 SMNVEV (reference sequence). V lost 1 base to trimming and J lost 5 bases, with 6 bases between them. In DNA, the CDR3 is TGTGCCAGCAGTTTATACAGGGATAATTCACCCCTCCACTTT. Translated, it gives CASSLYRDNSPLHF.

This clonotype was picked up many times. The CDR3 loop is CASSSPAGVGYEQYF. The CDR3 DNA follows: TGTGCCAGCAGTTCCCCAGCGGGAGTCGGGTACGAGCAGTACTTC. The rearrangement joins TRBV12-3 or TRBV12-4 to TRBJ2-7, with 8 bases matching TRBD2. The CDR3 covers 15 residues. Trimming removed 4 bases from V and 4 bases from J; junction bases left unmatched: 9.

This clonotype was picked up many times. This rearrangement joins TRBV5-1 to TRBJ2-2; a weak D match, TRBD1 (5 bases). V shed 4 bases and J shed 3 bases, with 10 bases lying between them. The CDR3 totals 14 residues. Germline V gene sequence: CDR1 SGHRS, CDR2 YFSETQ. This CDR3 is CASSLETDTGELFF. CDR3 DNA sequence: TGCGCCAGCAGCCTGGAGACAGACACCGGGGAGCTGTTTTTT.

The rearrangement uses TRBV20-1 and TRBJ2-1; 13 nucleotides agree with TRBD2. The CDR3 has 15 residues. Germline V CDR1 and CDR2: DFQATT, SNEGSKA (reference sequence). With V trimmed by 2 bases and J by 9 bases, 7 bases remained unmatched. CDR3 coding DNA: TGCAGTGCTAGATTACTAGCGGGAGGGCCGGGTGAGCAGTTCTTC. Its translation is CSARLLAGGPGEQFF.

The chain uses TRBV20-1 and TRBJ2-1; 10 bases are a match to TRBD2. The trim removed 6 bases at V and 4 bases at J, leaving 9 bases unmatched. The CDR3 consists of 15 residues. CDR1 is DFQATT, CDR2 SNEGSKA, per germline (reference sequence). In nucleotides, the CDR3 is TGCAGTGCAACCTATAGCGGGAGGAAATACAATGAGCAGTTCTTC. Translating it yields CSATYSGRKYNEQFF.

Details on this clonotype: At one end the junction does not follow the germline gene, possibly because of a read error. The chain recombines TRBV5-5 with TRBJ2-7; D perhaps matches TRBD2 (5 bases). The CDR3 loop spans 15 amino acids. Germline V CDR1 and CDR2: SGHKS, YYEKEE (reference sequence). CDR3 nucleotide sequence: TGTGCCAGCAGTTTGGGAGAGGCACCCTCCTACGAGCAGTACTTC. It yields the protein CASSLGEAPSYEQYF.

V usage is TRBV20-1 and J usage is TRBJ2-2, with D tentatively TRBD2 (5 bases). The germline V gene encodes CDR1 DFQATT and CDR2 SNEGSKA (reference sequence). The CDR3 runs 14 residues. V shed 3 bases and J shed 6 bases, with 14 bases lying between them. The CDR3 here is CSASTGWVAGELFF. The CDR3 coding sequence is TGCAGTGCTAGTACGGGGTGGGTTGCCGGGGAGCTGTTTTTT.

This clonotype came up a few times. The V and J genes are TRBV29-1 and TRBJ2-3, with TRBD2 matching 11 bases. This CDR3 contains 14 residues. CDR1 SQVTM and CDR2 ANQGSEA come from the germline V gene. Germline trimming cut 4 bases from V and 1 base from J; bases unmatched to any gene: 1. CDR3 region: CSVGGLAGTDTQYF. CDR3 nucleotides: TGCAGCGTTGGGGGACTAGCGGGCACAGATACGCAGTATTTT.

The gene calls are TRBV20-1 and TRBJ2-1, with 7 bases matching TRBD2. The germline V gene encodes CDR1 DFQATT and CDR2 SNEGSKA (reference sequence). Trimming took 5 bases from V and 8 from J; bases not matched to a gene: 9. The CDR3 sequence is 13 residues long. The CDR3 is CSASGLGRDEQFF. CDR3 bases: TGCAGTGCTTCCGGACTAGGCCGGGATGAGCAGTTCTTC.

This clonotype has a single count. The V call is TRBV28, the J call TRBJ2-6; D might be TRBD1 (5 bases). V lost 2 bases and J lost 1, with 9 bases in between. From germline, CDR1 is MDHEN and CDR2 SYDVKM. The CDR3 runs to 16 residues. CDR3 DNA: TGTGCCAGCAGTTTAAAGGGGTGGTCTGGGGCCAACGTCCTGACTTTC. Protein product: CASSLKGWSGANVLTF.

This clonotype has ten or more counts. Here the CDR3 reads CASSPQRNEAFF. For the CDR3, the DNA is TGTGCCAGCAGTCCGCAGAGGAATGAAGCTTTCTTT. The chain links TRBV12-3 or TRBV12-4 to TRBJ1-1; D ambiguous. Trimming took 5 bases from V and 7 from J, leaving 11 bases between them. The CDR3 has 12 residues.

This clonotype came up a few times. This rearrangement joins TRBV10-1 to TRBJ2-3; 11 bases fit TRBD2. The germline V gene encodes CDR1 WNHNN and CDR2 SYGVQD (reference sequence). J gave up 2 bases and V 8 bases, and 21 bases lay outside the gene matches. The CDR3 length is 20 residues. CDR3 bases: TGCGCCAGCGGGGACTTCCTACGGCCCGGGACTAGCGGCGCCACAGATACGCAGTATTTT. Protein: CASGDFLRPGTSGATDTQYF.

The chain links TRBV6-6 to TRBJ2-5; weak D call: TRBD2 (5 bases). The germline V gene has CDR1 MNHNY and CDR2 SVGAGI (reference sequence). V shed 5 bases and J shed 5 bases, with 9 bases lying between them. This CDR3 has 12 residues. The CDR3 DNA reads TGTGCCAGCAGTGCCCCGGGGGAGACCCAGTACTTC. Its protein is CASSAPGETQYF.

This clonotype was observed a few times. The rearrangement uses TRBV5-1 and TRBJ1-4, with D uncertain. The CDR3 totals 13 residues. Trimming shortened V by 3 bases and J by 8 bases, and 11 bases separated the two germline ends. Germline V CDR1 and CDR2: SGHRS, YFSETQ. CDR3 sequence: CASSSRTAEKLFF. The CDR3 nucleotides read TGCGCCAGCAGCTCGAGGACGGCGGAAAAACTGTTTTTT.

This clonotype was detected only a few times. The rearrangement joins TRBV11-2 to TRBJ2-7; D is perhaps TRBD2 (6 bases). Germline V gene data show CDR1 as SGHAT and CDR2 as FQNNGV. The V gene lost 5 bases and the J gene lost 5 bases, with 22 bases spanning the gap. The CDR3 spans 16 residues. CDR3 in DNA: TGTGCCAGCAGCGCAGGGTGGCGGAGGGACCTCGACGAGCAGTACGTC. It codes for CASSAGWRRDLDEQYV.

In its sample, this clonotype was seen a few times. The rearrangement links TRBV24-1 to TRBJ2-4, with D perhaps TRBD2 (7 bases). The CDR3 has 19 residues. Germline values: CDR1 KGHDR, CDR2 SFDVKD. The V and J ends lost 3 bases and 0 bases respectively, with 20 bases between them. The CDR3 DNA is TGTGCCACCAGTGATCCTGCGGGGGCGAGGGGGTCAGCCAAAAACATTCAGTACTTC. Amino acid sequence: CATSDPAGARGSAKNIQYF.

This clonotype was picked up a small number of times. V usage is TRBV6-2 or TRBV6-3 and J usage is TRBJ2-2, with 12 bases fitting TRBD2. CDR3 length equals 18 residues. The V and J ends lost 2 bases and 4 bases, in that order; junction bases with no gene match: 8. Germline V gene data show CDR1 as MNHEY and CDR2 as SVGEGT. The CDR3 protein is CASSYQRLAGVFTGELFF. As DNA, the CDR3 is TGTGCCAGCAGTTACCAGCGACTAGCGGGAGTTTTCACCGGGGAGCTGTTTTTT.

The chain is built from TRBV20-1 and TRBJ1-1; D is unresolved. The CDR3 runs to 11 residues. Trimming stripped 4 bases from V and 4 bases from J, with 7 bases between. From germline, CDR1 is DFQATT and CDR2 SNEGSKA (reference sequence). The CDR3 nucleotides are TGCAGTGCTACACAAGGCACTGAAGCTTTCTTT. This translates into CSATQGTEAFF.